The 20 T cell receptor beta chains reported below all come from one sample, sequenced in a study of blood T cell repertoires in COVID-19. The method was immunoSEQ multiplex PCR; TCRdb's version includes in-frame clones alone and lacks a portion of them. The sample has fewer than 250,000 clones; approximately 82% are singletons. The sample consisted of peripheral blood. The receptors were sampled from a woman aged 45-59 years with acute or convalescent COVID-19.

The chain has TRBV19 and TRBJ1-2; D is possibly TRBD1 (5 bases). Germline-derived CDR1 and CDR2 are LNHDA and SQIVND (reference sequence). V was trimmed by 4 bases and J by 5 bases, leaving 11 bases between them. This CDR3 is 13 amino acids long. The chain's CDR3 is CASSKDSDYGYTF. As DNA, the CDR3 is TGTGCCAGTAGTAAAGACAGTGATTATGGCTACACCTTC.

The chain links TRBV2 to TRBJ2-7, with a tentative D call TRBD2 (5 bases). The germline V and J ends were trimmed by 8 bases and 7 bases, with 18 bases remaining between them. CDR1 and CDR2 (germline): SNHLY, FYNNEI. The CDR3 covers 13 residues. DNA for the CDR3: TGTGCCAGCGGCGCCGGGAACCCTGGGGAGCAGTACTTC. This gives the protein CASGAGNPGEQYF.

This chain connects TRBV19 to TRBJ2-7; TRBD1 is a possible D gene (6 bases). The CDR3 sequence is 15 residues long. Deletions cut 5 bases from V and 4 bases from J, with 18 bases between. Per the germline V gene, CDR1 is LNHDA and CDR2 is SQIVND (reference sequence). The CDR3, as DNA: TGTGCCAGTAGTCTAAAACAGGGCGCCGGATACGAGCAGTACTTC. Amino acid sequence: CASSLKQGAGYEQYF.

V and J are TRBV6-5 and TRBJ1-1; 7 bases fit TRBD1. CDR3 length: 13 amino acids. Germline lookup yields CDR1 MNHEY and CDR2 SVGAGI. The V and J ends lost 6 bases and 4 bases, in that order; junction bases with no gene match: 5. The CDR3 spells CASRRGQITEAFF. CDR3 sequence (DNA): TGTGCCAGCAGGAGGGGACAGATCACTGAAGCTTTCTTT.

The chain employs TRBV24-1 and TRBJ2-1; 12 bases map to TRBD2. Trimming at V came to 1 base and at J to 1 base, leaving 16 bases not matched to a gene. CDR3 length: 22 amino acids. Germline V gives CDR1 KGHDR, CDR2 SFDVKD. The CDR3 region has the DNA TGTGCCACCAGTGATTTCGGGGGGGCTAGCGGGAGGGAGGGACTTTCCTACAATGAGCAGTTCTTC. Translated, it gives CATSDFGGASGREGLSYNEQFF.

V is TRBV2 and J is TRBJ1-5; 11 nucleotides match TRBD1. CDR1 and CDR2 from the germline V gene are SNHLY and FYNNEI. The J segment lost 8 bases and the V segment lost 4 bases, leaving 4 bases of the junction unmatched. This CDR3 comprises 14 residues. The chain's CDR3 is CASSGTGGGKPQHF. Here the CDR3 DNA reads TGTGCCAGCAGTGGGACAGGGGGCGGGAAGCCCCAGCATTTT.

V and J are TRBV5-1 and TRBJ1-1; 7 bases are shared with TRBD1. There are 14 residues in the CDR3. J lost 7 bases, V lost 4 bases, and 10 bases had no gene match. Germline CDR1 is SGHRS and CDR2 is YFSETQ. For the CDR3, the DNA is TGCGCCAGCAGCCCCCGGGACAGAGTCGGTGAAGCTTTCTTT. Translation gives CASSPRDRVGEAFF.

The sample holds a few counts of this clone. This chain joins TRBV12-3 or TRBV12-4 and TRBJ1-5; D is unclear. The CDR3 loop spans 12 amino acids. Trimming cost V 4 bases and J 9 bases, with 10 bases left between them. The CDR3 sequence: CASSSKRWPQHF. Here the CDR3 DNA reads TGTGCCAGCAGTTCAAAGAGGTGGCCCCAGCATTTT.

This clone was picked up a small number of times. The chain combines TRBV25-1 with TRBJ2-2, with 10 bases identical to TRBD2. The junction had 11 bases not matched to a gene; V was cut back by 5 bases and J by 5 bases. The CDR3 covers 17 residues. Germline V CDR1 and CDR2: MGHDK, SYGVNS. CDR3 coding DNA: TGTGCCAGCAGTCGGGCTAGCGGGAGAAGGAATACCGGGGAGCTGTTTTTT. This translates into CASSRASGRRNTGELFF.

The chain has TRBV6-2 or TRBV6-3 and TRBJ2-2; D might be TRBD1 (5 bases). CDR1 is MNHEY and CDR2 is SVGEGT in the germline V gene. The germline V and J ends were trimmed by 6 bases and 3 bases, with 14 bases remaining between them. There are 15 residues in the CDR3. The CDR3 loop reads CASSLHRIDTGELFF. The CDR3 region has the DNA TGTGCCAGCAGCCTTCACAGGATTGACACCGGGGAGCTGTTTTTT.

The chain couples TRBV29-1 to TRBJ2-7; weak D call: TRBD2 (7 bases). Germline V gene sequence: CDR1 SQVTM, CDR2 ANQGSEA. V dropped 4 bases and J dropped 2 bases, with 15 bases sitting between them. The CDR3 contains 14 residues. CDR3 DNA: TGCAGCGTTGCTACAGGGAGGGCAACCTACGAGCAGTACTTC. It specifies CSVATGRATYEQYF.

V and J are TRBV28 and TRBJ1-5; D possibly corresponds to TRBD1 (6 bases). The germline gives CDR1 MDHEN, CDR2 SYDVKM. V was trimmed by 5 bases and J by 1 base, leaving 12 bases between them. The CDR3 has 15 amino acids. CDR3 DNA: TGTGCCAGCAGTCGCCGACAGGCCAGCAATCAGCCCCAGCATTTT. Amino acid sequence: CASSRRQASNQPQHF. The variable domain in full, with the rest retrieved from reference TRBV28 and TRBJ1-5, is DVKVTQSSRYLVKRTGEKVFLECVQDMDHENMFWYRQDPGLGLRLIYFSYDVKMKEKGDIPEGYSVSREKKERFSLILESASTNQTSMYLCASSRRQASNQPQHFGDGTRLSIL.

The chain uses TRBV5-1 and TRBJ2-2; D not resolved. This CDR3 comprises 14 residues. V gave up 4 bases and J gave up 2 bases, with 9 bases separating them. Germline V gives CDR1 SGHRS, CDR2 YFSETQ. The CDR3 DNA reads as TGCGCCAGCAGCCCGTGGGCTAACACCGGGGAGCTGTTTTTT. Protein product: CASSPWANTGELFF. The complete variable domain, with remaining parts taken from reference TRBV5-1 and TRBJ2-2, reads KAGVTQTPRYLIKTRGQQVTLSCSPISGHRSVSWYQQTPGQGLQFLFEYFSETQRNKGNFPGRFSGRQFSNSRSEMNVSTLELGDSALYLCASSPWANTGELFFGEGSRLTVL.

V gene TRBV5-1 combines with J gene TRBJ2-1; 10 bases match TRBD2. V trimming: 4 bases; J trimming: 7 bases; junction bases outside the gene matches: 11. The CDR3 is made up of 16 amino acids. Germline V CDR1 and CDR2: SGHRS, YFSETQ. This CDR3 is CASSPTPSGRENEQFF. CDR3 DNA sequence: TGCGCCAGCAGCCCCACCCCTAGCGGGAGAGAAAATGAGCAGTTCTTC.

The V call is TRBV11-2, the J call TRBJ2-1; TRBD2 matches at 8 bases. CDR3 length: 15 amino acids. Germline loops: CDR1 SGHAT, CDR2 FQNNGV. J lost 7 bases, V lost 3 bases, and 8 bases had no gene match. The CDR3 region is CASSLAGGDHNEQFF. Here the CDR3 DNA reads TGTGCCAGCAGCTTGGCCGGGGGGGACCATAATGAGCAGTTCTTC. Based on the CDR3 plus reference TRBV11-2 and TRBJ2-1, the full variable domain is EAGVAQSPRYKIIEKRQSVAFWCNPISGHATLYWYQQILGQGPKLLIQFQNNGVVDDSQLPKDRFSAERLKGVDSTLKIQPAKLEDSAVYLCASSLAGGDHNEQFFGPGTRLTVL.

This clone has only one observation. The chain recombines TRBV19 with TRBJ2-2; D is perhaps TRBD2 (6 bases). CDR3 length: 13 residues. In germline, CDR1 is LNHDA, CDR2 SQIVND (reference sequence). Trimming took 2 bases from V and 8 from J, leaving 9 bases between them. The DNA for the CDR3 is TGTGCCAGTAGTATATATAGCGGTGGGGAGCTGTTTTTT. As protein: CASSIYSGGELFF.

The chain has TRBV30 and TRBJ1-2; 7 positions match TRBD1. The germline V gene encodes CDR1 GTSNPN and CDR2 SVGIG (reference sequence). The CDR3 totals 13 residues. Unmatched junction bases numbered 4, after V lost 4 bases and J lost 2 bases. The CDR3 coding sequence is TGTGCCTGGACACCGACAGGGAACTATGGCTACACCTTC. This translates into CAWTPTGNYGYTF.

The rearrangement joins TRBV5-1 to TRBJ2-6; 9 nucleotides agree with TRBD2. Germline V CDR1 and CDR2: SGHRS, YFSETQ. Unmatched junction bases numbered 5, after V lost 1 base and J lost 0 bases. CDR3 length equals 18 residues. The CDR3 loop is CASSLILAGLSGANVLTF. For the CDR3, the DNA is TGCGCCAGCAGCTTGATTCTAGCGGGACTCTCTGGGGCCAACGTCCTGACTTTC.

This sequence joins TRBV19 and TRBJ1-2; D might be TRBD1 (5 bases). CDR3 size: 12 residues. Germline-derived CDR1 and CDR2 are LNHDA and SQIVND (reference sequence). The V end lost 5 bases, the J end lost 8 bases, and 12 bases lay between the germline ends. In DNA form, the CDR3 reads TGTGCCAGTAGTCTTAACAGGATCGGCTACACCTTC. This sequence encodes CASSLNRIGYTF.

CDR3 nucleotides: TGCGCCAGCAGCTCGCAGCCCCCGACAGGCCCCACAGATACGCAGTATTTT. Its translation: CASSSQPPTGPTDTQYF. The genes are TRBV5-1 and TRBJ2-3; possible D gene TRBD1, 6 bases. The germline V gene encodes CDR1 SGHRS and CDR2 YFSETQ. V lost 3 bases to trimming and J lost 2 bases, with 19 bases between them. The CDR3 runs to 17 residues.